This T cell receptor (beta chain) originates from a study of beta chain features in type 1 diabetes. Study-level points and caveats: Cells with high TCR expression could be over-represented by cDNA sequencing. Whether TCRB rearrangement is influenced by HLA type was left unresolved in this analysis. Moderate but significant shortening of TCRB CDR3s was recorded in all four CD4+ subsets from Type 1 diabetes patients. For patients, the naive, central memory and Treg TCRB repertoires appeared more alike than for healthy donors.

The whole isolated RNA underwent reverse transcription, so sequencing captured expressed TCRB transcripts. The method was immunoSEQ multiplex PCR; TCRdb's version includes in-frame clones alone and lacks a portion of them. The sample has 250,000 to 350,000 clones, approximately 15% seen once. With regard to this clone: Its cognate antigen is unknown.

This clonotype was obtained from a man under 40 with type 1 diabetes. Sequenced sample: naive CD4+ T cells from blood.

The CDR3 spells CASSIQGAATNEKLFF. CDR3 sequence (DNA): TGTGCCAGCTCCATCCAGGGGGCCGCAACTAATGAAAAACTGTTTTTT. This chain connects TRBV18 to TRBJ1-4, with TRBD1 matching 8 bases. This CDR3 region has 16 residues. Germline CDR1 and CDR2: KGHSH and LQKENI. V lost 6 bases to trimming and J lost 0 bases; unmatched junction nucleotides: 6.